These 14 T cell receptor beta chains came from one sample sequenced in a study of cytomegalovirus exposure and HLA in healthy donors. The PCR contained 60 Vbeta and 13 Jbeta primers. TCRdb's copy holds only in-frame clones and misses some; the assay was immunoSEQ multiplex PCR. The data contain some 180,000 clones, about four fifths of them seen just once; the ten biggest clones take up about 3.1%. The sample taken for sequencing was PBMCs. The source is a female donor in good health and CMV-seronegative.

The rearrangement joins TRBV7-9 to TRBJ1-2, with D maybe TRBD1 (6 bases). The V and J ends lost 1 base and 7 bases respectively, with 16 bases between them. CDR1 is SEHNR, CDR2 FQNEAQ, per germline (reference sequence). The CDR3 is 15 residues long. The CDR3 is CASSLDGQGPSGYTF. CDR3 sequence (DNA): TGTGCCAGCAGCTTAGATGGTCAGGGGCCGTCTGGCTACACCTTC.

This chain uses TRBV7-2 with TRBJ1-1; D is unclear. The CDR3 loop spans 15 amino acids. The V end lost 5 bases, the J end lost 4 bases, and 17 bases lay between the germline ends. Germline V gives CDR1 SGHTA, CDR2 FQGNSA. CDR3 in DNA: TGTGCCAGCAGCCCCGAGGTTGTGACCCCCACTGAAGCTTTCTTT. Translation gives CASSPEVVTPTEAFF.

This chain links TRBV7-2 with TRBJ1-1; maybe TRBD1 (5 bases). The CDR3 covers 15 residues. V lost 5 bases to trimming and J lost 0 bases, with 13 bases between them. CDR1 and CDR2 (germline): SGHTA, FQGNSA. The CDR3 loop is CASSPWGILNTEAFF. DNA of the CDR3: TGTGCCAGCAGCCCCTGGGGCATTTTGAACACTGAAGCTTTCTTT.

This rearrangement joins TRBV4-3 to TRBJ1-1; 7 nucleotides line up with TRBD1. The V and J ends lost 0 bases and 1 base, in that order; junction bases with no gene match: 5. Germline assignment: CDR1 LGHNA and CDR2 YSLEER. This CDR3 is 16 amino acids long. The CDR3 bases are TGCGCCAGCAGCCAAGATAGGCCAGGGGGGAACACTGAAGCTTTCTTT. It codes for CASSQDRPGGNTEAFF.

The chain carries TRBV7-9 and TRBJ2-7, with 8 bases aligning to TRBD2. V lost 0 bases to trimming and J lost 4 bases; unmatched junction nucleotides: 5. Germline CDR1 SEHNR, CDR2 FQNEAQ (reference sequence). The CDR3 consists of 15 residues. The CDR3 spells CASSLASGRGYEQYF. The CDR3 region has the DNA TGTGCCAGCAGCTTAGCGAGCGGGAGAGGGTACGAGCAGTACTTC.

The chain has TRBV6-5 and TRBJ2-5; TRBD2 agrees at 11 bases. The CDR3 totals 14 residues. Germline CDR1 is MNHEY and CDR2 is SVGAGI. V gave up 7 bases and J gave up 13 bases; unmatched junction bases: 14. The CDR3 DNA reads TGTGCCAGCACTGTTAGTCTAGCGGGGGGCCCGCTGTACTTC. It is translated as CASTVSLAGGPLYF.

The chain carries TRBV5-4 and TRBJ2-7, with 7 bases matching TRBD1. The CDR3 extends over 15 amino acids. Unmatched junction bases numbered 7, after V lost 4 bases and J lost 0 bases. From germline, CDR1 is SGHNT and CDR2 YYREEE (reference sequence). CDR3 coding DNA: TGTGCCAGCAGCCCCGGGACAGTCAACTCCTACGAGCAGTACTTC. Amino acid sequence: CASSPGTVNSYEQYF.

The V gene is TRBV28, the J gene TRBJ1-1; TRBD1 matches at 8 bases. CDR1 is MDHEN, CDR2 SYDVKM, per germline. The CDR3 length is 14 residues. The V and J ends lost 6 bases and 1 base, in that order; junction bases with no gene match: 4. The CDR3 region is CASRTGTGNTEAFF. The CDR3 nucleotides are TGTGCCAGCAGGACCGGGACAGGGAACACTGAAGCTTTCTTT.

This rearrangement joins TRBV15 to TRBJ2-1, with TRBD1 matching over 10 bases. Germline V gives CDR1 LNHNV, CDR2 YYDKDF (reference sequence). The CDR3 is made up of 15 amino acids. J gave up 6 bases and V 2 bases, and 4 bases lay outside the gene matches. The CDR3 bases are TGTGCCACCAGCAGACGGGACAGGGGTATCAATGAGCAGTTCTTC. This translates into CATSRRDRGINEQFF.

The V and J genes are TRBV6-5 and TRBJ1-5, with D possibly TRBD1 on 5 matching bases. The CDR3 contains 15 residues. CDR1 and CDR2 from the germline V gene are MNHEY and SVGAGI. The V gene lost 5 bases and the J gene lost 7 bases, with 18 bases spanning the gap. The chain's CDR3 is CASSPPGGSGQPQHF. The DNA for the CDR3 is TGTGCCAGCAGTCCCCCTGGGGGGTCGGGCCAGCCCCAGCATTTT.

As concerns this clone: The junction does not match germline at one end; this may be a read error. This rearrangement joins TRBV9 to TRBJ2-7; 8 nucleotides agree with TRBD2. This CDR3 is built from 18 residues. Germline V gene lookup returns CDR1 SGDLS and CDR2 YYNGEE. The CDR3 loop reads CAGSVGVSGGPLSYEQYF. CDR3 nucleotides: TGTGCCGGCAGCGTAGGAGTAAGCGGGGGCCCCCTCTCCTACGAGCAGTACTTC.

The rearrangement uses TRBV18 and TRBJ2-2; 7 nucleotides align to TRBD1. CDR3 length: 17 residues. The germline V gene has CDR1 KGHSH and CDR2 LQKENI. The V segment lost 6 bases and the J segment 7 bases; nucleotides outside the gene matches: 17. CDR3: CASSATGTEILGGELFF. The DNA of the CDR3 is TGTGCCAGCTCCGCGACAGGGACGGAGATTTTAGGCGGGGAGCTGTTTTTT. Filled out from reference TRBV18 and TRBJ2-2, the complete variable domain reads NAGVMQNPRHLVRRRGQEARLRCSPMKGHSHVYWYRQLPEEGLKFMVYLQKENIIDESGMPKERFSAEFPKEGPSILRIQQVVRGDSAAYFCASSATGTEILGGELFFGEGSRLTVL.

The V gene is TRBV5-6, the J gene TRBJ2-5; 10 bases are shared with TRBD1. The DNA end is more similar to TRBJ2-7, so the J call may be wrong. Germline lookup yields CDR1 SGHDT and CDR2 YYEEEE. There are 15 residues in the CDR3. The CDR3 sequence is CASSWTGGRLHEQYF. The DNA for the CDR3 is TGTGCCAGCAGCTGGACAGGGGGTCGTCTCCACGAGCAGTACTTC.

The chain carries TRBV2 and TRBJ1-5; 7 bases agree with TRBD1. Germline V gives CDR1 SNHLY, CDR2 FYNNEI. V trimming: 6 bases; J trimming: 4 bases; junction bases outside the gene matches: 6. This CDR3 is built from 14 residues. The CDR3 DNA reads TGTGCCAGCAGCGGGGACAGCGAGAATCAGCCCCAGCATTTT. Protein: CASSGDSENQPQHF. Together with reference TRBV2 and TRBJ1-5, the CDR3 gives the full variable domain: EPEVTQTPSHQVTQMGQEVILRCVPISNHLYFYWYRQILGQKVEFLVSFYNNEISEKSEIFDDQFSVERPDGSNFTLKIRSTKLEDSAMYFCASSGDSENQPQHFGDGTRLSIL.